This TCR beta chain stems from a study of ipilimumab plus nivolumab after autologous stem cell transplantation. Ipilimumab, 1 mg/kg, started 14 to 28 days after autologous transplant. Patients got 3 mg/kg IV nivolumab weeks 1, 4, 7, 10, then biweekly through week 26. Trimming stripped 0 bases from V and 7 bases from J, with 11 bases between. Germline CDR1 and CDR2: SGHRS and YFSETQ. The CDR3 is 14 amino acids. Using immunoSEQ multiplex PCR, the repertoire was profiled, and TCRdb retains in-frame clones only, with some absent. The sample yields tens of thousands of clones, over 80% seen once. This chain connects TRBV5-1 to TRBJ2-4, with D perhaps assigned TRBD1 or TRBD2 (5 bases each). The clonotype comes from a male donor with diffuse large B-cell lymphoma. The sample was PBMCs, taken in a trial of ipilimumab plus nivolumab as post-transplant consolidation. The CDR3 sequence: CASSLAGSSNIQYF. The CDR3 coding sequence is TGCGCCAGCAGCTTGGCAGGGAGCAGTAACATTCAGTACTTC. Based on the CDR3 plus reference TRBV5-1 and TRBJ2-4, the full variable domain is KAGVTQTPRYLIKTRGQQVTLSCSPISGHRSVSWYQQTPGQGLQFLFEYFSETQRNKGNFPGRFSGRQFSNSRSEMNVSTLELGDSALYLCASSLAGSSNIQYFGAGTRLSVL.